This entry lists 5 T cell receptor beta chains sequenced from one sample in a study of T cells in Graves' hyperthyroidism and ophthalmopathy. Researchers amplified the TCR beta CDR3 regions from RNA transcripts. The HTBI set primed first-round TCR CDR3 RT-PCR. TCRdb re-analysed the multiplex PCR reads in MiXCR, keeping a single row per CDR3 protein. The table lists a few hundred thousand distinct CDR3 sequences, under 15% of them singletons. The source material was blood. These receptor sequences come from a woman in her twenties or thirties with Graves' hyperthyroidism.

The chain is built from TRBV20-1 and TRBJ2-7; either TRBD1 or TRBD2 may fit D (5 bases each). Germline-derived CDR1 and CDR2 are DFQATT and SNEGSKA (reference sequence). This CDR3 has 14 amino acids. The V end was cut by 0 bases, the J end by 8 bases, with 17 bases between. Written as DNA, the CDR3 is TGCAGTGCTAGAGATTACAGGACCAACGGGAAGCAGTACTTC. This gives the protein CSARDYRTNGKQYF.

This clonotype showed up many times. The chain links TRBV7-2 to TRBJ1-1; the D is unclear. V gave up 4 bases and J gave up 4 bases, with 19 bases separating them. Germline V gives CDR1 SGHTA, CDR2 FQGNSA. CDR3 length: 16 residues. This CDR3 is CASSSTGRISGTEAFF. DNA for the CDR3: TGTGCCAGCAGCTCGACTGGGAGGATTTCAGGCACTGAAGCTTTCTTT.

This clonotype came up many times. This chain joins TRBV5-1 and TRBJ2-7; D is uncertain. Per germline, CDR1 SGHRS and CDR2 YFSETQ. Deletions cut 4 bases from V and 2 bases from J, with 10 bases between. This CDR3 has 13 residues. CDR3 nucleotide sequence: TGCGCCAGCAGCATAGACCTGACCTACGAGCAGTACTTC. This translates into CASSIDLTYEQYF.

This clonotype occurred many times. The chain uses TRBV28 and TRBJ2-2; no firm D call. Per germline, CDR1 MDHEN and CDR2 SYDVKM. The CDR3 has 17 amino acids. Deletions cut 4 bases from V and 0 bases from J, with 15 bases between. The CDR3 is CASSSTQRSANTGELFF. The CDR3 region has the DNA TGTGCCAGCAGTTCAACCCAGAGGAGTGCGAACACCGGGGAGCTGTTTTTT.

In its sample, this clonotype was seen a few times. The chain employs TRBV6-1 and TRBJ2-1; D gene ambiguous. This CDR3 spans 15 amino acids. Looked up from germline, CDR1 is MNHNS and CDR2 is SASEGT. DNA of the CDR3: TGTGTCACGGCAGCCGGTGGCGGCTCCTACAATGAGCAGTTCTTC. Protein: CVTAAGGGSYNEQFF.